This TCR beta chain was profiled in a study of cytomegalovirus exposure and HLA in healthy donors. Both 60 Vbeta primers and 13 Jbeta primers went into the PCR. The assay was immunoSEQ multiplex PCR, and TCRdb's table has in-frame clones only and misses some. The sample has 200,000 to 250,000 clones, around four fifths seen once. Looked up from germline, CDR1 is LNHDA and CDR2 is SQIVND (reference sequence). The CDR3 runs 17 residues. Trimming at V came to 3 bases and at J to 0 bases, leaving 7 bases not matched to a gene. Remarks on this clone: Its antigen is unidentified.

Study findings and constraints: Previous analysis showed most TCR beta V segments were productive about 87% or about 30% of the time. Sequence variants that were highly shared formed a cluster that was likely a sequencing artifact.

The receptor's source is a boy younger than 10 in good health and CMV-seronegative. The sample consisted of PBMCs. V is TRBV19 and J is TRBJ2-1; 8 bases match TRBD2. DNA for the CDR3: TGTGCCAGTAGTATGGCGCGCGGGAGGAGCTCCTACAATGAGCAGTTCTTC. It codes for CASSMARGRSSYNEQFF. The whole variable domain, remainder taken from reference TRBV19 and TRBJ2-1, is DGGITQSPKYLFRKEGQNVTLSCEQNLNHDAMYWYRQDPGQGLRLIYYSQIVNDFQKGDIAEGYSVSREKKESFPLTVTSAQKNPTAFYLCASSMARGRSSYNEQFFGPGTRLTVL.